Reported below is one T cell receptor (beta chain). This clone has a handful of counts. There is no known antigen for this receptor. One base away there is no much larger clone; base qualities are not given. The data were taken from a study of radiation and T cells in renal cell carcinoma (dated by TCRdb to 2020 to 2021). The study in broad terms: In total, some 50 samples underwent TCR beta sequencing: some 25 tumors plus 27 peripheral blood samples. The last blood draw happened 4 weeks after radiation, timed to coincide with nephrectomy. Across all 50 or so samples, roughly 3,700,000 unique CDR3 nucleotide sequences encoding 2 million to 3 million unique CDR3 amino acid sequences were identified. Findings and caveats that apply to the study as a whole: Because pretreatment tumor biopsies were not available, the baseline intratumoral presence of clonotypes could not be determined. Tracking of blood repertoire dynamics stopped at about 4 weeks after treatment, with no follow-up past that point. In blood, the top tumor clonotypes increased between baseline and 2 weeks post-radiation and then shrank by 4 weeks, which suggests that tumor-resident clones expanded only transiently. The single-armed trial design could not address effects of radiation dose or scheduling on the TCR repertoire.

The CDR3 numbers 14 residues from cysteine through phenylalanine. This entry keeps only the CDR3 DNA: 42 bases, framed from base 1. In the germline V gene (reference sequence), CDR1 corresponds to MNHEY and CDR2 to SMNVEV. Between the V and J ends, shortened by 7 bases and 6 bases respectively, the junction contains 18 bases. Following the manufacturer's recommendations, the immunoSEQ kit was used to generate TCR beta libraries from genomic DNA. Library preparation used a first multiplex PCR with proprietary primers, then a second PCR adding unique barcodes, with bead cleanups after each round. Each sample batch included a kit-provided positive control reaction and a negative control reaction. The final libraries underwent checking on an Agilent 4200 TapeStation D1000 ScreenTape, volumetric pooling, and quantification by qPCR. Sequencing was performed on an Illumina NextSeq500 using a MidOutput 150-cycle cartridge, with 156 Read1 cycles, 15 Index1 cycles, and the kit custom primers. The pooled library was loaded at roughly 0.96 pM, with an approximately 20% PhiX control spiked in. Per the original workflow: Vendor-processed data were analyzed in R, with a clonotype defined as all T cells sharing the same CDR3 nucleotide sequence. In the clone abundance analyses, frequencies in each sample were normalized to that sample's 10,000 most abundant clones. Public T cell clones, which averaged fewer than five per sample, were excluded before analysis. Tumor-enriched clonotypes and baseline blood-enriched clonotypes were defined as those with an abundance difference of at least 32-fold between compartments. A beta-binomial differential abundance model was used to identify clonotypes that were expanded or contracted between blood time points. Tumor-blood repertoire similarity was measured with the Baroni-Urbani and Buser coefficient, and group comparisons used two-tailed Wilcoxon tests in R. This immuneACCESS table, as held by TCRdb, lists in-frame sequences with V and J called but not all clones. Of the missing ones, under half trace to an unresolved V gene in checked studies; the others have no known cause. Clonal size and the V and J genes are those of that table, whereas D and trimming came from the DNA. This sample gives roughly 64,000 clones in total; 60% to 85% of them show up just once. The ten largest clones represent 6% to 7% of the sample.

The meaning of the sample's time point label: blood 4 weeks post-SBRT, at nephrectomy. Explained via the paper, the treatment or condition label denotes: 15 Gy SBRT to primary tumor, nephrectomy 4 weeks later. The samples were obtained from a clinical trial, where primary renal cell carcinomas were treated with 15 Gy stereotactic body radiation therapy and then removed by nephrectomy 4 weeks afterward. To follow tumor-enriched clonotypes, peripheral blood was collected serially from radiation-treated patients at baseline and again at 2 weeks and 4 weeks after SBRT. Every patient had renal cell carcinoma of clear cell pathology. The QIAamp DNA Blood Mini Kit (Qiagen) was used to prepare genomic DNA for TCR sequencing. Only samples passing all quality control checks were included in the analyses.

Sequenced here: blood, sampled from a patient whose treatment included radiotherapy and nephrectomy. The clonotype comes from a man in his sixties with renal cell carcinoma. The receptor chain draws on TRBV27 and TRBJ1-1, with TRBD1 tentatively as D gene (6 bases match). This receptor carries the CDR3 CASNPRGSGSEAFF. The nucleotide sequence is TGTGCCAGCAACCCTAGGGGGTCAGGGTCTGAAGCTTTCTTT.